These T cell receptor beta chains were read from a single sample in a study of T cell repertoires in cytomegalovirus infection. Antigen specificity for these receptors is unknown. TCRdb itself ran the reads through MiXCR, one entry per CDR3 protein. The sample consists of about 63,000 distinct CDR3 sequences, 20% to 25% of them appearing once. The material was CD8+ T cells from cultured PBMCs, obtained from culture after CMV antigen stimulation. These receptors came from a human donor in good health (CMV status not recorded). Some clones in this sample may be carry-over from other donors' samples. Each CDR3 is given with its conserved first and last residue. The D gene is left open where the match is weak. The size entry is marked missing in some rows and otherwise reads once, few, many or a size class.

D,size,J,V,CDR3,DNA
TRBD1,few,TRBJ1-1,TRBV12-3/TRBV12-4,CASSKGQGVGMNTEAFF,TGTGCCAGCAGCAAGGGACAGGGGGTTGGGATGAACACTGAAGCTTTCTTT
.,.,TRBJ2-2,TRBV28,CASSLQAATGELFF,TGTGCCAGCAGTTTACAAGCGGCCACCGGGGAGCTGTTTTTT
TRBD2,few,TRBJ2-3,TRBV4-3,CASSPTSGGAGTDTQYF,TGCGCCAGCAGCCCGACTAGCGGGGGGGCCGGGACAGATACGCAGTATTTT
TRBD1,once,TRBJ2-4,TRBV11-2,CASSLGTGVPKNIQYF,TGTGCCAGCAGCTTAGGGACAGGGGTCCCCAAAAACATTCAGTACTTC
.,few,TRBJ1-1,TRBV7-2,CASSPPGGERNTEAFF,TGTGCCAGCAGCCCCCCGGGGGGGGAAAGAAACACTGAAGCTTTCTTT
TRBD1,.,TRBJ1-5,TRBV10-3,CAISEGQGFQPQHF,TGTGCCATCAGTGAGGGACAGGGGTTTCAGCCCCAGCATTTT
.,few,TRBJ1-5,TRBV12-3/TRBV12-4,CASRQGNSNQPQHF,TGTGCCAGCAGGCAGGGCAATAGCAATCAGCCCCAGCATTTT
.,.,TRBJ1-6,TRBV27,CASSLGGTTNLHF,TGTGCCAGCAGTCTAGGTGGTACAACCAACCTCCACTTT
TRBD1,few,TRBJ2-7,TRBV7-8,CASSPGTGTYEQYF,TGTGCCAGCAGTCCCGGGACAGGGACCTACGAGCAGTACTTC
.,many,TRBJ1-5,TRBV7-6,CASSLRGRSSNQPQHF,TGTGCCAGCAGCTTAAGAGGGAGAAGTAGCAATCAGCCCCAGCATTTT
.,few,TRBJ1-4,TRBV7-9,CASSLAGTPDEKLFF,TGTGCCAGCAGCTTAGCCGGCACACCGGATGAAAAACTGTTTTTT
.,.,TRBJ2-2,TRBV7-6,CASSLRSQVDAGELFF,TGTGCCAGCAGCTTAAGGTCCCAGGTGGACGCCGGGGAGCTGTTTTTT
.,few,TRBJ2-5,TRBV7-9,CASSLVPGSGETQYF,TGTGCCAGCAGCTTAGTCCCAGGGAGTGGTGAGACCCAGTACTTC
.,few,TRBJ1-6,TRBV12-3/TRBV12-4,CASSPNRVRPLHF,TGTGCCAGCAGCCCAAACAGGGTTAGACCCCTCCACTTT
.,.,TRBJ1-1,TRBV7-6,CASSFGQGEAFF,TGTGCCAGCAGCTTCGGCCAGGGTGAAGCTTTCTTT
.,.,TRBJ2-1,TRBV7-3,CASSFTGTYNEQFF,TGTGCCAGCAGTTTTACAGGTACCTACAATGAGCAGTTCTTC
TRBD2,.,TRBJ2-1,TRBV12-3/TRBV12-4,CASSLGLAGEQFF,TGTGCCAGCAGTTTAGGCCTAGCGGGTGAGCAGTTCTTC
TRBD2,few,TRBJ2-1,TRBV7-8,CASSLWPGGGARNEQFF,TGTGCCAGCAGCTTGTGGCCGGGCGGGGGGGCCCGAAATGAGCAGTTCTTC
.,few,TRBJ1-1,TRBV7-9,CASSLKVLTQGAEAFF,TGTGCCAGCAGCTTAAAAGTACTTACACAAGGGGCTGAAGCTTTCTTT
.,.,TRBJ1-6,TRBV6-2/TRBV6-3,CASSWEGFTDSPLHF,TGTGCCAGCAGTTGGGAGGGATTCACTGATTCACCCCTCCACTTT
.,few,TRBJ2-5,TRBV7-8,CASSPSGGGETQYF,TGTGCCAGCAGCCCCTCGGGCGGCGGCGAGACCCAGTACTTC
.,few,TRBJ1-2,TRBV7-6,CASSLAISDGYTF,TGTGCCAGCAGCTTAGCTATTTCGGATGGCTACACCTTC
.,.,TRBJ1-5,TRBV12-3/TRBV12-4,CARTGSREWGNQPQHF,TGTGCCAGGACCGGCTCCAGGGAGTGGGGCAATCAGCCCCAGCATTTT
.,.,TRBJ2-7,TRBV6-1,CASSEAVGTGAAEQYF,TGTGCCAGCAGTGAAGCGGTCGGGACGGGGGCCGCCGAGCAGTACTTC
.,few,TRBJ1-1,TRBV7-2,CASSLGSFEAFF,TGTGCCAGCAGCTTGGGTTCATTTGAAGCTTTCTTT